The TCR beta chain under discussion was sequenced for a study of T cells after yellow fever vaccination. Broader study findings: Researchers cautioned that FACS-sorted repertoires could harbor abundant clonotypes contaminating from the bulk population. CD4 and CD8 compartments shared a small share of clonotypes.

This clonotype was seen ten or more times. Its antigen is as yet unknown. The 5'RACE template-switching step produced TCR cDNA and added a universal primer site and UMIs. TCRdb passed the 5' RACE reads through MiXCR, listing each CDR3 protein once. The table has 250,000 to 300,000 distinct CDR3 sequences, around 8.6% seen once; the top ten hold about 3%. The CDR3 contains 13 residues. CDR1 is MNHEY, CDR2 SVGAGI, per germline. V dropped 4 bases and J dropped 8 bases, with 14 bases sitting between them. The source material was CD4+ T cells sorted from PBMCs, sampled 5 days after the yellow fever booster vaccination. This clonotype originated in a man aged 18-30 years who received the YFV17D yellow fever vaccine. This chain joins TRBV6-5 and TRBJ1-2; D is possibly TRBD1 (5 bases). The CDR3 sequence: CASSSTGDRGYTF. CDR3 DNA: TGTGCCAGCAGTTCCACCGGGGACCGCGGCTACACCTTC.